A selection of T cell receptor beta chains follows, all from one sample in a study of cytomegalovirus exposure and HLA in healthy donors. Produced via immunoSEQ multiplex PCR; TCRdb's table is partial and in-frame only. The profile covers 240,000 or so clones, with more than 75% appearing a single time and 4.5% to 6% taken by the ten largest. The specimen sequenced was PBMCs. These receptors were collected from a woman in her thirties or forties in good health and CMV-seropositive. Both conserved end residues are part of each CDR3. A D gene is named only where the DNA matches it firmly. Clone size appears in some rows only: once, few, many, or a class for an expanded clone.

v_gene: TRBV7-2
d_gene: .
j_gene: TRBJ2-7
abundance: .
CDR3nt: TGTGCCAGCAGCTTAGCCGGGGGACTTTACGAGCAGTACTTC
CDR3aa: CASSLAGGLYEQYF

v_gene: TRBV30
d_gene: .
j_gene: TRBJ1-1
abundance: .
CDR3nt: TGTGCCTGGGGTACACGGGGGAGCACTGAAGCTTTCTTT
CDR3aa: CAWGTRGSTEAFF

v_gene: TRBV9
d_gene: TRBD1
j_gene: TRBJ1-4
abundance: .
CDR3nt: TGTGCCAGCAGCGTAGATACAGGGGAGAGTGAAAAACTGTTTTTT
CDR3aa: CASSVDTGESEKLFF

v_gene: TRBV7-2
d_gene: .
j_gene: TRBJ2-3
abundance: .
CDR3nt: TGTGCCAGCAGCTTAGTAGCCCGCACAGATACGCAGTATTTT
CDR3aa: CASSLVARTDTQYF

v_gene: TRBV30
d_gene: .
j_gene: TRBJ2-1
abundance: .
CDR3nt: TGTGCCTCCCAGGCGGGGCCCTCCTACAATGAGCAGTTCTTC
CDR3aa: CASQAGPSYNEQFF

v_gene: TRBV27
d_gene: .
j_gene: TRBJ1-2
abundance: .
CDR3nt: TGTGCCAGCAGTTTTTCGGGGGGGGACTATGGCTACACCTTC
CDR3aa: CASSFSGGDYGYTF

v_gene: TRBV29-1
d_gene: .
j_gene: TRBJ2-5
abundance: .
CDR3nt: TGCAGCGTTGAGGCAGCGGAGACCCAGTACTTC
CDR3aa: CSVEAAETQYF

v_gene: TRBV6-5
d_gene: .
j_gene: TRBJ1-5
abundance: .
CDR3nt: TGTGCCAGCAGGGGGGAGGGCGGCAATCAGCCCCAGCATTTT
CDR3aa: CASRGEGGNQPQHF

v_gene: TRBV4-2
d_gene: TRBD2
j_gene: TRBJ2-7
abundance: .
CDR3nt: TGTGCCAGCAGCCAAGATGGGTCTAGCGGGGGGTATTCCTACGAGCAGTACTTC
CDR3aa: CASSQDGSSGGYSYEQYF

v_gene: TRBV5-1
d_gene: .
j_gene: TRBJ1-3
abundance: .
CDR3nt: TGCGCCAGCACCGCTCAGGACAGTATCTCTGGAAACACCATATATTTT
CDR3aa: CASTAQDSISGNTIYF

v_gene: TRBV25-1
d_gene: TRBD1
j_gene: TRBJ1-1
abundance: .
CDR3nt: TGTGCCAGCTCTCAGGGGGGGAACACTGAAGCTTTCTTT
CDR3aa: CASSQGGNTEAFF

v_gene: TRBV5-1
d_gene: .
j_gene: TRBJ2-7
abundance: .
CDR3nt: TGCGCCAGCAGCTCCCGCGGCCCCTACGAGCAGTACTTC
CDR3aa: CASSSRGPYEQYF

v_gene: TRBV5-1
d_gene: TRBD2
j_gene: TRBJ2-2
abundance: .
CDR3nt: TGCGCCAGTCGACTAGCGGGAGACACCGGGGAGCTGTTTTTT
CDR3aa: CASRLAGDTGELFF

v_gene: TRBV7-9
d_gene: .
j_gene: TRBJ1-2
abundance: once
CDR3nt: TGTGCCAGCAGCTTAGCCCAGGCTGGCTATGGCTACACCTTC
CDR3aa: CASSLAQAGYGYTF

v_gene: TRBV7-2
d_gene: TRBD1
j_gene: TRBJ2-1
abundance: .
CDR3nt: TGTGCCAGCAGTCGGGGGTGGGACAGGGGCCCCAATGAGCAGTTCTTC
CDR3aa: CASSRGWDRGPNEQFF

v_gene: TRBV5-1
d_gene: .
j_gene: TRBJ1-4
abundance: .
CDR3nt: TGCGCCAGCGCCCGTCTACTACATAATGAAAAACTGTTTTTT
CDR3aa: CASARLLHNEKLFF

v_gene: TRBV30
d_gene: .
j_gene: TRBJ1-2
abundance: .
CDR3nt: TGTGCCTGGAGTTTAGTAGAGGTTGGCTACACCTTC
CDR3aa: CAWSLVEVGYTF

v_gene: TRBV11-3
d_gene: TRBD1
j_gene: TRBJ2-2
abundance: few
CDR3nt: TGTGCCAGCAGCTTAGCCAGGGGGAGCGGGGAGCTGTTTTTT
CDR3aa: CASSLARGSGELFF

v_gene: TRBV7-9
d_gene: .
j_gene: TRBJ1-2
abundance: .
CDR3nt: TGTGCCAGCAGCTTATATGTCGACAGCTATGGCTACACCTTC
CDR3aa: CASSLYVDSYGYTF

v_gene: TRBV9
d_gene: TRBD1
j_gene: TRBJ1-6
abundance: .
CDR3nt: TGTGCCAGCAGCGTAGGGGGACAGCCCTATAATTCACCCCTCCACTTT
CDR3aa: CASSVGGQPYNSPLHF

v_gene: TRBV11-2
d_gene: .
j_gene: TRBJ2-1
abundance: .
CDR3nt: TGTGCCAGCTCCGGGCGGGGTTACAATGAGCAGTTCTTC
CDR3aa: CASSGRGYNEQFF

v_gene: TRBV5-1
d_gene: .
j_gene: TRBJ2-5
abundance: few
CDR3nt: TGCGCCAGCAGCTTGGAACCGCGGCCCCAGGAGACCCAGTACTTC
CDR3aa: CASSLEPRPQETQYF

v_gene: TRBV30
d_gene: TRBD1
j_gene: TRBJ1-1
abundance: .
CDR3nt: TGTGCCTGGAGTGCCTTGGGACAGGGGGGGATAGAAGCTTTCTTT
CDR3aa: CAWSALGQGGIEAFF

v_gene: TRBV28
d_gene: .
j_gene: TRBJ2-2
abundance: .
CDR3nt: TGTGCCAGCACCCTGGACTCGCCTAACACCGGGGAGCTGTTTTTT
CDR3aa: CASTLDSPNTGELFF

v_gene: TRBV4-1
d_gene: .
j_gene: TRBJ2-1
abundance: .
CDR3nt: TGCGCCAGCAGCCCCCGCCGGGAAAATGAGCAGTTCTTC
CDR3aa: CASSPRRENEQFF

v_gene: TRBV5-1
d_gene: TRBD1
j_gene: TRBJ1-2
abundance: .
CDR3nt: TGCGCCAGCAGCTTGGGGGACAGGAACTATGGCTACACCTTC
CDR3aa: CASSLGDRNYGYTF

v_gene: TRBV7-9
d_gene: TRBD1
j_gene: TRBJ1-1
abundance: once
CDR3nt: TGTTCCAGCAGCTTAATTCCCGTGACAGGGCACACTGAAGCTTTCTTT
CDR3aa: CSSSLIPVTGHTEAFF

v_gene: TRBV5-5
d_gene: TRBD2
j_gene: TRBJ2-5
abundance: .
CDR3nt: TGTGCCAGCAGCCCCCGACTAGCGGGGCGAGAGACCCAGTACTTC
CDR3aa: CASSPRLAGRETQYF

v_gene: TRBV11-3
d_gene: .
j_gene: TRBJ2-2
abundance: .
CDR3nt: TGTGCCAGCAGCTTCCTCCGAAACAGGGAGCTGTTTTTT
CDR3aa: CASSFLRNRELFF

v_gene: TRBV4-3
d_gene: TRBD1
j_gene: TRBJ1-1
abundance: .
CDR3nt: TGCGCCAGCAGCCAATCGACAGGGCACTTCACTGAAGCTTTCTTT
CDR3aa: CASSQSTGHFTEAFF

v_gene: TRBV14
d_gene: TRBD2
j_gene: TRBJ2-3
abundance: .
CDR3nt: TGTGCCAGCAACCTAGCGGGAGCAGTAGATACGCAGTATTTT
CDR3aa: CASNLAGAVDTQYF

v_gene: TRBV7-9
d_gene: TRBD1
j_gene: TRBJ2-2
abundance: .
CDR3nt: TGTTCCAGCAGTCTAGGGACAGGGCGGCTAATAACCGGGGAGCTGTTTTTT
CDR3aa: CSSSLGTGRLITGELFF

v_gene: TRBV6-1
d_gene: TRBD1
j_gene: TRBJ1-1
abundance: .
CDR3nt: TGTGCCAGCAGTAAAGAGCAGGGGGTAGGGACTGAAGCTTTCTTT
CDR3aa: CASSKEQGVGTEAFF

v_gene: TRBV27
d_gene: .
j_gene: TRBJ2-2
abundance: .
CDR3nt: .
CDR3aa: CASSSSTWSDTGELFF

v_gene: TRBV13
d_gene: .
j_gene: TRBJ1-6
abundance: .
CDR3nt: TGTGCCAGCAGCTTGGGCAGGGATAATTCACCCCTCCACTTT
CDR3aa: CASSLGRDNSPLHF

v_gene: TRBV29-1
d_gene: .
j_gene: TRBJ2-7
abundance: .
CDR3nt: TGCAGCGTTAGCAAAGGAGGAATCGAGCAGTACTTC
CDR3aa: CSVSKGGIEQYF

v_gene: TRBV21-1
d_gene: .
j_gene: TRBJ1-1
abundance: few
CDR3nt: TGTGCCAGCGACCCGGACAGAAACACTGAAGCTTTCTTT
CDR3aa: CASDPDRNTEAFF

v_gene: TRBV18
d_gene: TRBD2
j_gene: TRBJ2-7
abundance: .
CDR3nt: TGTGCCAGCTCACCAAGGGTGCCTAGCGGCCCCTACGAGCAGTACTTC
CDR3aa: CASSPRVPSGPYEQYF

v_gene: TRBV7-9
d_gene: TRBD2
j_gene: TRBJ2-7
abundance: .
CDR3nt: TGTGCCAGCAGCTTAGTAGCGGGGGGCCCTAGCTCCTACGAGCAGTACTTC
CDR3aa: CASSLVAGGPSSYEQYF

v_gene: TRBV7-9
d_gene: .
j_gene: TRBJ1-3
abundance: .
CDR3nt: TGTGCCAGCAGCCCCCCACTACGATCTGGAAACACCATATATTTT
CDR3aa: CASSPPLRSGNTIYF

v_gene: TRBV27
d_gene: TRBD1
j_gene: TRBJ1-1
abundance: .
CDR3nt: TGTGCCAGCAGGGGGACAGGGTCTGAAGCTTTCTTT
CDR3aa: CASRGTGSEAFF

v_gene: TRBV2
d_gene: .
j_gene: TRBJ1-1
abundance: few
CDR3nt: TGTGCCAGCAGGATGACAGTGAACACTGAAGCTTTCTTT
CDR3aa: CASRMTVNTEAFF

v_gene: TRBV5-5
d_gene: TRBD2
j_gene: TRBJ2-2
abundance: .
CDR3nt: TGTGCCAGCAGCTTTACAGCAGGGACTAGCGGGGGACCCGGGGAGCTGTTTTTT
CDR3aa: CASSFTAGTSGGPGELFF

v_gene: TRBV27
d_gene: .
j_gene: TRBJ1-2
abundance: .
CDR3nt: TGTGCCAGCAGTTTTCGAGCCTTGCTGGACTATGGCTACACCTTC
CDR3aa: CASSFRALLDYGYTF

v_gene: TRBV28
d_gene: TRBD2
j_gene: TRBJ2-3
abundance: .
CDR3nt: TGTGCCAGCAGTCTGGGACTAGCGGGGGCAGATACGCAGTATTTT
CDR3aa: CASSLGLAGADTQYF